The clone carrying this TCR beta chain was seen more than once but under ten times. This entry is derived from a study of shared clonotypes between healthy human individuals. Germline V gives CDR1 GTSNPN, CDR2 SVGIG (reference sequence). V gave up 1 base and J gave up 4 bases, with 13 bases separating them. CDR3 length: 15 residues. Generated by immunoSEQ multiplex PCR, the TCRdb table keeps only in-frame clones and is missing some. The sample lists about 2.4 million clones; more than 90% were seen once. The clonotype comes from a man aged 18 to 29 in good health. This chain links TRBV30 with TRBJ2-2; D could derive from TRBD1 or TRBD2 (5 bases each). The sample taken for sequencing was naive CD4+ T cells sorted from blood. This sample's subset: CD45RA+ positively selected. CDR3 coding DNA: TGTGCCTGGAGTGACCGGGACGGCGGCACCGGGGAGCTGTTTTTT. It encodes CAWSDRDGGTGELFF.